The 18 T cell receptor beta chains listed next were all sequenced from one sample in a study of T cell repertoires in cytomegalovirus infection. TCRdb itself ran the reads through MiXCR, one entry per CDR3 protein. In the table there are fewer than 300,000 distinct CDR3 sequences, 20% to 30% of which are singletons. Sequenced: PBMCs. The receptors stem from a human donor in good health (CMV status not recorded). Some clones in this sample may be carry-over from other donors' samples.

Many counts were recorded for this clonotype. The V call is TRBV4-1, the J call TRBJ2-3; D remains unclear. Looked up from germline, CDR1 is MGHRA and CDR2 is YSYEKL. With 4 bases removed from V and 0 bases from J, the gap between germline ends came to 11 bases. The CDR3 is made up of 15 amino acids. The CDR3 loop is CASSLEQVSTDTQYF. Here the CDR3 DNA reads TGCGCCAGCAGCCTCGAGCAGGTTAGCACAGATACGCAGTATTTT.

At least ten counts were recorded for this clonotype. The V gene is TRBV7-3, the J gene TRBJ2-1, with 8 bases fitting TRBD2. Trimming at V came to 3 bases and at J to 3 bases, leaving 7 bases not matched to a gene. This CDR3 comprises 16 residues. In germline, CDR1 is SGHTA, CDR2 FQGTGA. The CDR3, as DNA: TGTGCCAGCAGCTTCTCGGGCGCGGGGGGCTACAATGAGCAGTTCTTC. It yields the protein CASSFSGAGGYNEQFF.

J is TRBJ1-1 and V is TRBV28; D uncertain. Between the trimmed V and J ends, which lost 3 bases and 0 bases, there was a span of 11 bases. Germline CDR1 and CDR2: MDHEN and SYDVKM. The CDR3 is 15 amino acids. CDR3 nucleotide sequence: TGTGCCAGCAGTTTCAACTGGCAGGTGAACACTGAAGCTTTCTTT. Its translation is CASSFNWQVNTEAFF. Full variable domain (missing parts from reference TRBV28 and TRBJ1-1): DVKVTQSSRYLVKRTGEKVFLECVQDMDHENMFWYRQDPGLGLRLIYFSYDVKMKEKGDIPEGYSVSREKKERFSLILESASTNQTSMYLCASSFNWQVNTEAFFGQGTRLTVV.

CDR3 residues: CASSLAPKGTVNTEAFF. The CDR3 DNA reads TGTGCCAGCAGCTTAGCCCCCAAAGGGACAGTTAACACTGAAGCTTTCTTT. The chain combines TRBV13 with TRBJ1-1; 7 bases are a match to TRBD1. Germline V gene sequence: CDR1 PRHDT, CDR2 FYEKMQ (reference sequence). CDR3 size: 17 residues. Unmatched junction bases numbered 10, after V lost 1 base and J lost 2 bases.

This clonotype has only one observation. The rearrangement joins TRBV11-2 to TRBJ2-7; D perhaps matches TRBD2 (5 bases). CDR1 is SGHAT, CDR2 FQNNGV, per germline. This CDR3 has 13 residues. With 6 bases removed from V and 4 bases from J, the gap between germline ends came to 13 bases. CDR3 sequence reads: CASSPGIEYEQYF. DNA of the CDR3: TGTGCCAGCAGTCCCGGGATAGAGTACGAGCAGTACTTC.

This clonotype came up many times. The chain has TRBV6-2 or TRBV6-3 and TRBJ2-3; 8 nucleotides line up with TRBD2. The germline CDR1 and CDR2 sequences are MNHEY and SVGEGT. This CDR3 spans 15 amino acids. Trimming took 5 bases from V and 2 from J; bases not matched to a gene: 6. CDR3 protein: CASSQLAASTDTQYF. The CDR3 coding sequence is TGTGCCAGCAGTCAACTAGCGGCCTCCACAGATACGCAGTATTTT.

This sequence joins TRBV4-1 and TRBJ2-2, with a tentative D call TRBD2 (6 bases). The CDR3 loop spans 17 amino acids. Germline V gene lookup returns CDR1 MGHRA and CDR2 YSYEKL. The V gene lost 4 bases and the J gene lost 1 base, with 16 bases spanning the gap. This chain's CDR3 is CASSREAGMLNTGELFF. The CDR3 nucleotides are TGCGCCAGCAGCCGGGAGGCAGGGATGTTGAACACCGGGGAGCTGTTTTTT.

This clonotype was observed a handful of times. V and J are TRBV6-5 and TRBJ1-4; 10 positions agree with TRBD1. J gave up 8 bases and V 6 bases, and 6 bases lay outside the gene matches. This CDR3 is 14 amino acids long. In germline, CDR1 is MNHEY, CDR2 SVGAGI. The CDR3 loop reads CASSPGTGDEKLFF. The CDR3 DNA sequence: TGTGCCAGCAGCCCCGGGACAGGGGACGAAAAACTGTTTTTT.

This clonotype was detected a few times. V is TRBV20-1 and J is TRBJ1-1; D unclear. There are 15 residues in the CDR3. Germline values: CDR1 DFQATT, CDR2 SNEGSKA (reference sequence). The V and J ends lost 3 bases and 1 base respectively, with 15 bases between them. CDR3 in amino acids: CSASPLGPGNTEAFF. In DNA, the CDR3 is TGCAGTGCTAGTCCCTTAGGGCCTGGGAACACTGAAGCTTTCTTT.

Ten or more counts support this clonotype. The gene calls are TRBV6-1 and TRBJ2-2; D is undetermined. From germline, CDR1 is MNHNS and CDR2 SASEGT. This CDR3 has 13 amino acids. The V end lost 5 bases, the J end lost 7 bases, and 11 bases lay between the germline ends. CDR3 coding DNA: TGTGCCAGCAGTCCCCCCCGGAGCGGGGAGCTGTTTTTT. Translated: CASSPPRSGELFF.

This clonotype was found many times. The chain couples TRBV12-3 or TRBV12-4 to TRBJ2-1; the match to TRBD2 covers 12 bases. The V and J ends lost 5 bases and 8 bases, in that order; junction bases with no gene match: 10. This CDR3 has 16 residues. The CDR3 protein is CASSLDRTSGIDEQFF. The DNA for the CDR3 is TGTGCCAGCAGTCTTGACCGGACTAGCGGGATAGATGAGCAGTTCTTC.

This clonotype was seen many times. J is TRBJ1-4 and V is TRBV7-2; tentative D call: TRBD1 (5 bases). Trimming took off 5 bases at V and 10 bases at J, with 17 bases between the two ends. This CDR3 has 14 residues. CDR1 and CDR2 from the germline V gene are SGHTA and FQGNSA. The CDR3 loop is CASSREPRDGKLFF. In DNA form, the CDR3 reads TGTGCCAGCAGCAGGGAGCCCAGGGACGGAAAACTGTTTTTT.

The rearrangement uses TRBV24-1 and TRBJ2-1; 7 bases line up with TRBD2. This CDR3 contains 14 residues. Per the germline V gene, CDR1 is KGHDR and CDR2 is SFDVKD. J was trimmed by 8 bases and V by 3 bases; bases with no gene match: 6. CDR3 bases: TGTGCCACCAGTGATAGGCTAGCGGAGGATGAGCAGTTCTTC. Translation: CATSDRLAEDEQFF.

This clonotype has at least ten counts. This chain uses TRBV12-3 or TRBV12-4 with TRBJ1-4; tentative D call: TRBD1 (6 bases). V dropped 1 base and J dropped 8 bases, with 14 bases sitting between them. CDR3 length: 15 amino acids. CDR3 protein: CASSLGISQGEKLFF. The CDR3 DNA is TGTGCCAGCAGTTTAGGAATCAGCCAGGGGGAAAAACTGTTTTTT.

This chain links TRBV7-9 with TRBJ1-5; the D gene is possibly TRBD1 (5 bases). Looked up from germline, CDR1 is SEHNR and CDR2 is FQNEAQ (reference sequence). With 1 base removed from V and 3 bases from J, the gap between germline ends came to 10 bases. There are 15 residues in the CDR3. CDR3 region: CASSLGVGDNQPQHF. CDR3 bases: TGTGCCAGCAGCTTAGGGGTAGGGGACAATCAGCCCCAGCATTTT.

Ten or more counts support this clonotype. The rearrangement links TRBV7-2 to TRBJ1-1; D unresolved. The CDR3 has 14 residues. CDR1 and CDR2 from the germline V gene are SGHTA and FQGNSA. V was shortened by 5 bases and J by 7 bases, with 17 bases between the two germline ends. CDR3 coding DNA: TGTGCCAGCAGCGTCGTCAGGATCCCTTATGAAGCTTTCTTT. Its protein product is CASSVVRIPYEAFF.

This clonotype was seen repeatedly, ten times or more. This CDR3 is CATRTSGGDTQYF. The CDR3 DNA sequence: TGTGCCACCCGGACTAGCGGGGGAGATACGCAGTATTTT. The chain carries TRBV11-2 and TRBJ2-3; the match to TRBD2 covers 13 bases. The germline V gene encodes CDR1 SGHAT and CDR2 FQNNGV. The CDR3 is made up of 13 amino acids. V lost 10 bases and J lost 5; bases outside the gene matches: 3.

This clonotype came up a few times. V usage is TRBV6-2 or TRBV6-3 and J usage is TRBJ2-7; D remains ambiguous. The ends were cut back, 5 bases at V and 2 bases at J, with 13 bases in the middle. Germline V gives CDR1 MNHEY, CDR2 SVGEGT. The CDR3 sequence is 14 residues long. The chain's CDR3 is CASSKTQNPYEQYF. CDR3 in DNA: TGTGCCAGCAGTAAAACCCAGAATCCCTACGAGCAGTACTTC.